This T cell receptor (beta chain) is drawn from a study of a mutant IDH1 vaccine in newly diagnosed glioma (dated by TCRdb to the early 2020s). In the study overall: Patients were given eight vaccinations, in weeks 1, 3, 5, 7, 11, 15, 19 and 23, which matched visits V03 through V10. Vaccination started 4-6 weeks after radiotherapy alone, or was given together with temozolomide cycles in the groups whose treatment included chemotherapy. The roughly 33 treated patients were around 62% male and 37.5% female, with a mean age of around 40 years. Prior to enrollment, standard therapy consisting of radiotherapy alone, temozolomide alone, or radiochemotherapy with temozolomide had been administered to patients, with the combination being received by most patients. Six visits were used for peripheral blood collection: V03 (baseline), V05, V07, V10, V12 and V13. Longitudinal TCRB deep sequencing was done for 25 treated patients, wherever samples were available for exploratory analyses. Points the paper makes about the study in general: PBMC samples for TCRB deep sequencing were selected based on availability. Across multiple MHC alleles, vaccine-induced immune responses were seen in around 93% of patients. Pseudoprogression appeared unrelated to alterations in the top peripheral T cell clonotypes detected by TCRB sequencing. The authors noted that analyses of patient blood samples could not be reproduced because of sample limitations.

The library was made by the immunoSEQ multiplex PCR assay. Rearranged TCR beta chain sequences were amplified with the hsTCRB Kit following the manufacturer's protocol. An Illumina MiSeq was used to sequence the TCRB libraries. In the source study's methods: The proprietary platform of the kit vendor was used for demultiplexing, trimming and gene mapping. Drawn from immuneACCESS, this table holds only the in-frame rearrangements with V and J called that TCRdb kept. Clones are partly lost; checked studies trace under half to an unresolved V gene and leave the rest unexplained. D and trimming come from the DNA, and the V and J calls and clone size come from that table. The sample table lists about 38,000 clones, roughly 76% of them with a count of one. The ten largest make up 5% to 6.5% of the sample. Per the publication, the time point label means: week 23, last vaccination. A 20-mer mutant IDH1 peptide at 300 micrograms in Montanide made up each vaccine dose, which was injected subcutaneously together with topical imiquimod. The donors had newly diagnosed IDH1-mutant astrocytomas of WHO grade 3 or 4 that showed loss of nuclear ATRX. The samples were drawn from NOA16, a multicentre, single-arm, open-label phase I trial in Germany that tested a mutant IDH1 peptide vaccine in humans for the first time. The DNeasy Blood and Tissue Kit was used to extract genomic DNA from EDTA blood for TCRB sequencing.

To note about this clone: Its cognate antigen has yet to be identified. No clone much larger than this one lies a single base away; base qualities are absent.

Deletion took 3 bases off V and 4 bases off J, with a span of 9 bases between the germline ends. The germline V gene specifies KGHSH as CDR1 and LQKENI as CDR2. There are 13 amino acids in the CDR3, from cysteine to phenylalanine inclusive. Only the CDR3 part of the read is kept: 39 bases, read in frame from the first base. The chain employs TRBV18 and TRBJ1-2, with the D gene not confidently named. This TCR was sampled from a man in his forties with glioma. The material sequenced was PBMCs, taken from a glioma patient whose treatment included an IDH1 peptide vaccine. The DNA is TGTGCCAGCTCACCTGGGTCAGGCTATGGCTACACCTTC. This is translated as CASSPGSGYGYTF.